This T cell receptor beta chain originates from a study of T cell clonality in common variable immunodeficiency. The CDR3 has 14 residues. With 1 base removed from V and 1 base from J, the gap between germline ends came to 6 bases. Germline CDR1 is LGHNT and CDR2 is FRNRAP. In this sample, this clone turned up many times. The antigen is unknown. Read coverage stops 3 residues before the CDR3 terminus; the germline J gene supplies the remainder. Profiled with immunoSEQ multiplex PCR; TCRdb holds only in-frame clones, not every one. This set yields about 66,000 clones and no singletons; the top ten hold more than 1.5%. Study conclusions and caveats: T cell subpopulation sequencing would be needed to explain CVID clonality. Compared with controls, CVID subjects had fewer shared TCRbeta clones. CVID subjects had higher TCRbeta clonality than healthy controls, most marked in about a third.

The chain has TRBV12-5 and TRBJ2-3, with D unclear. The TCR originated in a person between 18 and 69 years old in good health. Sequencing was performed on peripheral blood mononuclear cells. The covered CDR3 bases are TGTGCTAGTGGTTTGGGGGCTGGCACAGATACG. The encoded protein is CASGLGAGTDT. The whole CDR3 sequence is CASGLGAGTDTQYF.